A single sample is the source of the 28 T cell receptor beta chains below, sequenced in a study of OX40 agonist ivuxolimab in advanced cancers. Generated by immunoSEQ multiplex PCR, the TCRdb table keeps only in-frame clones and is missing some. This sample has about 140,000 clones, with roughly 91% found just once. The specimen comprised CD4+ or CD8+ T cells sorted from blood, sampled in a trial of the OX40 agonist ivuxolimab. The receptor set was obtained from an adult with an advanced solid tumor such as melanoma, head and neck, liver or kidney cancer.

The J gene is TRBJ2-5, the V gene TRBV5-1; TRBD1 matches at 11 bases. The junction had 5 bases not matched to a gene; V was cut back by 3 bases and J by 1 base. The CDR3 sequence is 16 residues long. CDR1 is SGHRS and CDR2 is YFSETQ in the germline V gene. The CDR3 DNA sequence: TGCGCCAGCAGCTCCGGACAGGGGGCTACCCAAGAGACCCAGTACTTC. Encoded protein: CASSSGQGATQETQYF.

Regarding this clone: The same CDR3 also results from other DNA sequences found in this sample. The chain has TRBV27 and TRBJ1-2; D not certain. The V end was cut by 3 bases, the J end by 5 bases, with 22 bases between. CDR1 and CDR2 (germline): MNHEY, SMNVEV (reference sequence). This CDR3 has 17 amino acids. The CDR3 loop is CASSFNMADAYIYGYTF. The CDR3 coding sequence is TGTGCCAGCAGTTTTAATATGGCAGACGCTTACATTTATGGCTACACCTTC.

The chain links TRBV7-2 to TRBJ1-2; no clear D. Trimming pared 1 base from V and 0 bases from J, leaving 15 bases between. The CDR3 totals 17 residues. CDR1 and CDR2 (germline): SGHTA, FQGNSA. The CDR3 protein is CASSLDWQARANYGYTF. The CDR3 DNA is TGTGCCAGCAGCTTAGATTGGCAGGCGAGAGCTAACTATGGCTACACCTTC.

This sequence joins TRBV11-2 and TRBJ1-4; D gene uncertain. CDR3 length: 15 residues. Looked up from germline, CDR1 is SGHAT and CDR2 is FQNNGV. Trimming pared 2 bases from V and 8 bases from J, leaving 15 bases between. The CDR3 nucleotides are TGTGCCAGCAGCTTAACTATGCGATGGGAGGAAAAACTGTTTTTT. Its protein is CASSLTMRWEEKLFF.

This clone was observed a handful of times. The CDR3 region has the DNA TGTGCCAGCAGCTTAGAGAGTCGAGTTTTGGACACTGAAGCTTTCTTT. It encodes CASSLESRVLDTEAFF. V and J are TRBV7-8 and TRBJ1-1; D not certain. Germline values: CDR1 SGHVS, CDR2 FQNEAQ. This CDR3 contains 16 residues. The germline V and J ends were trimmed by 1 base and 3 bases, with 15 bases remaining between them.

To note about this clone: This sample includes further DNA sequences coding for the same CDR3. This chain joins TRBV5-4 and TRBJ2-5; no reliable D call. The CDR3 is 11 amino acids. Germline loops: CDR1 SGHNT, CDR2 YYREEE (reference sequence). V shed 2 bases and J shed 5 bases, with 4 bases lying between them. Here the CDR3 reads CASSLSETQYF. CDR3 sequence (DNA): TGTGCCAGCAGCTTATCGGAGACCCAGTACTTC.

The rearrangement links TRBV18 to TRBJ1-4; 8 positions match TRBD1. Germline V gene sequence: CDR1 KGHSH, CDR2 LQKENI. After removal of 1 base from V and 4 bases from J, the junction contained 8 bases not matched to a gene. The CDR3 extends over 17 amino acids. CDR3 DNA: TGTGCCAGCTCACCACTTTTGGTCAGGGGGCGTAATGAAAAACTGTTTTTT. It yields the protein CASSPLLVRGRNEKLFF.

The V call is TRBV27, the J call TRBJ2-7; 11 nucleotides line up with TRBD2. CDR3 length equals 16 residues. From germline, CDR1 is MNHEY and CDR2 SMNVEV (reference sequence). J lost 0 bases, V lost 5 bases, and 6 bases had no gene match. CDR3: CASSGTSGGDSYEQYF. The CDR3 DNA reads TGTGCCAGCAGTGGGACTAGCGGAGGGGACTCCTACGAGCAGTACTTC.

The CDR3 is CASSPGQWGGELFF. Here the CDR3 DNA reads TGTGCCAGCAGCCCGGGGCAGTGGGGCGGGGAGCTGTTTTTT. The chain combines TRBV5-4 with TRBJ2-2, with D possibly called TRBD1 or TRBD2 (5 bases each). This CDR3 contains 14 residues. Trimming took off 4 bases at V and 7 bases at J, with 14 bases between the two ends. Germline V gives CDR1 SGHNT, CDR2 YYREEE (reference sequence).

The J gene is TRBJ2-3, the V gene TRBV11-2, with D maybe TRBD2 (5 bases). Germline CDR1 is SGHAT and CDR2 is FQNNGV. The CDR3 consists of 14 residues. Trimming stripped 2 bases from V and 6 bases from J, with 12 bases between. The CDR3 region has the DNA TGTGCCAGCAGCTTAAACCTAGCTTTGGATACGCAGTATTTT. Its protein is CASSLNLALDTQYF.

In this sample, this clone turned up a few times. V and J are TRBV27 and TRBJ1-1, with TRBD1 matching 9 bases. After removal of 3 bases from V and 7 bases from J, the junction contained 6 bases not matched to a gene. Germline CDR1 MNHEY, CDR2 SMNVEV (reference sequence). The CDR3 totals 14 residues. CDR3: CASSLVRDRDEAFF. The CDR3 coding sequence is TGTGCCAGCAGTTTGGTTAGGGACAGGGATGAAGCTTTCTTT.

This clone was picked up one time. The chain is built from TRBV6-1 and TRBJ1-5, with TRBD1 matching 9 bases. Trimming cost V 3 bases and J 2 bases; bases outside gene matches: 11. This CDR3 region has 18 residues. In germline, CDR1 is MNHNS, CDR2 SASEGT. Here the CDR3 reads CASSEGQGVRGGNQPQHF. CDR3 bases: TGTGCCAGCAGTGAGGGACAGGGAGTGAGGGGTGGCAATCAGCCCCAGCATTTT.

V usage is TRBV28 and J usage is TRBJ1-5, with D possibly being TRBD1 (6 bases). Germline values: CDR1 MDHEN, CDR2 SYDVKM. V gave up 8 bases and J gave up 0 bases, with 11 bases separating them. CDR3 length: 14 residues. CDR3 loop: CASEPGHSNQPQHF. As DNA, the CDR3 is TGTGCCAGCGAGCCGGGACATAGCAATCAGCCCCAGCATTTT.

This chain uses TRBV18 with TRBJ1-6; maybe TRBD1 (6 bases). Germline-derived CDR1 and CDR2 are KGHSH and LQKENI. Deletions cut 2 bases from V and 10 bases from J, with 15 bases between. The CDR3 covers 15 residues. As DNA, the CDR3 is TGTGCCAGCTCACCAACACCAGGGGTAGGATCACCCCTCCACTTT. The encoded protein is CASSPTPGVGSPLHF.

This clone was found once. The rearrangement links TRBV7-2 to TRBJ2-7; D is perhaps TRBD1 or TRBD2 (5 bases each). Trimming shortened V by 5 bases and J by 4 bases, and 15 bases separated the two germline ends. Germline V gene data show CDR1 as SGHTA and CDR2 as FQGNSA. CDR3 length equals 14 residues. The DNA for the CDR3 is TGTGCCAGCAGCAACCGGGACGGAAGTTACGAGCAGTACTTC. Translating gives CASSNRDGSYEQYF.

CDR3 bases: TGTGCCAGCAGTCCCCCTTGGGGAATCGGGGAGCTGTTTTTT. This translates into CASSPPWGIGELFF. V usage is TRBV28 and J usage is TRBJ2-2; D remains ambiguous. The CDR3 is made up of 14 amino acids. V was cut by 5 bases and J by 7 bases, with 14 bases left in between. Germline CDR1 and CDR2: MDHEN and SYDVKM.

The V call is TRBV4-3, the J call TRBJ2-1; D remains ambiguous. The V gene's germline CDR1 is LGHNA and CDR2 YSLEER. Trimming took 0 bases from V and 4 from J, leaving 7 bases between them. The CDR3 is 14 residues long. CDR3 region: CASSQESRYNEQFF. The CDR3 bases are TGCGCCAGCAGCCAAGAATCCCGTTACAATGAGCAGTTCTTC.

J is TRBJ1-5 and V is TRBV27; D remains unclear. The CDR3 totals 15 residues. Between the trimmed V and J ends, which lost 5 bases and 0 bases, there was a span of 11 bases. Germline V lookup: CDR1 MNHEY, CDR2 SMNVEV (reference sequence). For the CDR3, the DNA is TGTGCCAGCAGTGTCGGAGCGGATAGCAATCAGCCCCAGCATTTT. Amino acids: CASSVGADSNQPQHF.

This clone appeared a single time. V and J are TRBV7-2 and TRBJ2-5, with a possible D match to TRBD1 (6 bases). Germline assignment: CDR1 SGHTA and CDR2 FQGNSA. The V end was cut by 3 bases, the J end by 5 bases, with 10 bases between. The length of the CDR3 is 13 residues. The CDR3 DNA sequence: TGTGCCAGCAGCTTTGCAGGGGTCGAGACCCAGTACTTC. It specifies CASSFAGVETQYF.

This sequence joins TRBV27 and TRBJ2-7; D is possibly TRBD1 or TRBD2 (5 bases each). With 6 bases removed from V and 5 bases from J, the gap between germline ends came to 20 bases. Germline CDR1 and CDR2: MNHEY and SMNVEV (reference sequence). The CDR3 is 15 residues long. Written as DNA, the CDR3 is TGTGCCAGCAGCCGGGACCCCAGAGATTGGGACGAGCAGTACTTC. Its translation: CASSRDPRDWDEQYF.

CDR3 amino acids: CASSLRDRDEKLFF. The CDR3 DNA sequence: TGTGCCAGCAGCCTCCGGGACAGAGATGAAAAACTGTTTTTT. The chain combines TRBV7-8 with TRBJ1-4, with 7 bases aligning to TRBD1. The CDR3 sequence is 14 residues long. V shed 5 bases and J 6 bases; nucleotides not matched to a gene: 6. Germline V CDR1 and CDR2: SGHVS, FQNEAQ.

This chain links TRBV2 with TRBJ1-5, with a tentative D call TRBD1 (6 bases). The CDR3 is 13 amino acids. Deletions cut 7 bases from V and 7 bases from J, with 14 bases between. The germline V gene encodes CDR1 SNHLY and CDR2 FYNNEI. The CDR3 protein is CASTGEVGQPQHF. The CDR3 DNA reads TGTGCCAGCACAGGGGAGGTAGGACAGCCCCAGCATTTT.

This clone was found once. The chain combines TRBV9 with TRBJ2-7; no clear D. The CDR3 sequence is 14 residues long. The germline V gene has CDR1 SGDLS and CDR2 YYNGEE. V dropped 0 bases and J dropped 2 bases, with 9 bases sitting between them. CDR3: CASSVGPATYEQYF. The CDR3 region has the DNA TGTGCCAGCAGCGTAGGGCCTGCCACCTACGAGCAGTACTTC.

The chain has TRBV18 and TRBJ1-1; D may be TRBD1 (5 bases). Germline values: CDR1 KGHSH, CDR2 LQKENI. The CDR3 contains 14 residues. Trimming shortened V by 3 bases and J by 0 bases, and 8 bases separated the two germline ends. The CDR3 DNA reads as TGTGCCAGCTCACCCGACAGACTGAACACTGAAGCTTTCTTT. Translated, it gives CASSPDRLNTEAFF.

The V call is TRBV27, the J call TRBJ2-7; TRBD1 aligns across 9 bases. J lost 4 bases, V lost 2 bases, and 3 bases had no gene match. The germline V gene encodes CDR1 MNHEY and CDR2 SMNVEV (reference sequence). The CDR3 covers 14 residues. The CDR3 loop reads CASSLTGQGYEQYF. CDR3 DNA: TGTGCCAGCAGTTTAACGGGACAGGGTTACGAGCAGTACTTC.

This sequence joins TRBV6-1 and TRBJ2-7, with D perhaps TRBD1 (5 bases). The CDR3 sequence is 13 residues long. Deletions cut 6 bases from V and 3 bases from J, with 12 bases between. Germline loops: CDR1 MNHNS, CDR2 SASEGT. The CDR3 nucleotides are TGTGCCAGCAGAGAGACAGCCCTCTACGAGCAGTACTTC. It encodes CASRETALYEQYF.

The rearrangement links TRBV4-3 to TRBJ1-5; no firm D call. V lost 0 bases, J lost 3 bases, and 9 bases lay in between. This CDR3 has 15 residues. Germline V CDR1 and CDR2: LGHNA, YSLEER. CDR3 DNA: TGCGCCAGCAGCCAAGATTCCCGGAACAATCAGCCCCAGCATTTT. Amino acids: CASSQDSRNNQPQHF.

V usage is TRBV7-8 and J usage is TRBJ2-3; 7 nucleotides match TRBD2. V gave up 6 bases and J gave up 0 bases; unmatched junction bases: 9. The germline V gene encodes CDR1 SGHVS and CDR2 FQNEAQ. CDR3 size: 16 residues. This chain's CDR3 is CASRGSGSLSTDTQYF. The CDR3 nucleotides read TGTGCCAGCAGGGGTAGCGGGTCCTTAAGCACAGATACGCAGTATTTT.